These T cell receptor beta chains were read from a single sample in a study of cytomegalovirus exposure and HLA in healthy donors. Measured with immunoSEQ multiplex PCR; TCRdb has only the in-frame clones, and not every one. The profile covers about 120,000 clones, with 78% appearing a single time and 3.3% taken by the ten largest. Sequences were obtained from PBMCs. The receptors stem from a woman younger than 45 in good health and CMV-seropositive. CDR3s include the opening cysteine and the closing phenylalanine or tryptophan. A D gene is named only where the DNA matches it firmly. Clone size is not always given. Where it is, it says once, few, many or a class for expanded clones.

CDR3 DNA: TGTGCCAGCAGTTCTAGGGGAGAGACCCAGTACTTC; CDR3 protein: CASSSRGETQYF; CDR3 length: 12; J gene: TRBJ2-5; V gene: TRBV2; clone size: NA; D gene: NA
CDR3 DNA: TGTGCCAGCAGCCAGGGACTAACCTACGAGCAGTACTTC; CDR3 protein: CASSQGLTYEQYF; CDR3 length: 13; J gene: TRBJ2-7; V gene: TRBV9; clone size: NA; D gene: TRBD2
CDR3 DNA: TGTGCCAGCAGTTTGTTTACAGGGGGAGCCAATTCACCCCTCCACTTT; CDR3 protein: CASSLFTGGANSPLHF; CDR3 length: 16; J gene: TRBJ1-6; V gene: TRBV27; clone size: few; D gene: TRBD1
CDR3 DNA: TGCGCCAGCAGCCAAGTTGGAGGCAATGAGCAGTTCTTC; CDR3 protein: CASSQVGGNEQFF; CDR3 length: 13; J gene: TRBJ2-1; V gene: TRBV4-1; clone size: NA; D gene: NA
CDR3 DNA: TGTGCCAGTCGGGGGGGCGGTAGGGGCAATCAGCCCCAGCATTTT; CDR3 protein: CASRGGGRGNQPQHF; CDR3 length: 15; J gene: TRBJ1-5; V gene: TRBV19; clone size: NA; D gene: NA
CDR3 DNA: TGTGCCAGCAGCGAGTTCACTGGACAGGGTAATCGCTATGGCTACACCTTC; CDR3 protein: CASSEFTGQGNRYGYTF; CDR3 length: 17; J gene: TRBJ1-2; V gene: TRBV7-2; clone size: NA; D gene: TRBD1
CDR3 DNA: TGTGCCAGCAGCCCCCGGACAGGCGCAGGGAGTGGCTACACCTTC; CDR3 protein: CASSPRTGAGSGYTF; CDR3 length: 15; J gene: TRBJ1-2; V gene: TRBV7-2; clone size: NA; D gene: TRBD1
CDR3 DNA: TGTGCCAGCAGCCGTGGTCGTACGGGAGTGAGCTCCTACGAGCAGTACTTC; CDR3 protein: CASSRGRTGVSSYEQYF; CDR3 length: 17; J gene: TRBJ2-7; V gene: TRBV5-5; clone size: NA; D gene: NA
CDR3 DNA: TGTGCCAGCAGCTTGGGGGCGATCAGCGAGCAGTACTTC; CDR3 protein: CASSLGAISEQYF; CDR3 length: 13; J gene: TRBJ2-7; V gene: TRBV7-2; clone size: NA; D gene: NA
CDR3 DNA: TGCGCCAGTCGGGACTCCCTTGGTGGGACTGAAGCTTTCTTT; CDR3 protein: CASRDSLGGTEAFF; CDR3 length: 14; J gene: TRBJ1-1; V gene: TRBV5-1; clone size: many; D gene: NA
CDR3 DNA: TGTGCCAGCAGCGCATTGGGACAGGGGGCAGATACGCAGTATTTT; CDR3 protein: CASSALGQGADTQYF; CDR3 length: 15; J gene: TRBJ2-3; V gene: TRBV7-6; clone size: NA; D gene: TRBD1
CDR3 DNA: TGTGCCAGCAGTGAGCTAGGTGCCGGGGAGCTGTTTTTT; CDR3 protein: CASSELGAGELFF; CDR3 length: 13; J gene: TRBJ2-2; V gene: TRBV2; clone size: NA; D gene: NA
CDR3 DNA: TGCGCCAGCAGCCAAGGAATTAAGGGCGGGGGGGCCTCCGAGCAGTTCTTC; CDR3 protein: CASSQGIKGGGASEQFF; CDR3 length: 17; J gene: TRBJ2-1; V gene: TRBV4-1; clone size: NA; D gene: TRBD2
CDR3 DNA: TGTGCCAGCAGTCCGAGCTCCTACGAGCAGTACTTC; CDR3 protein: CASSPSSYEQYF; CDR3 length: 12; J gene: TRBJ2-7; V gene: TRBV28; clone size: NA; D gene: NA
CDR3 DNA: TGTGCCAGTAGTATAGGACAACAGTGGGGGCGAACTAATGAAAAACTGTTTTTT; CDR3 protein: CASSIGQQWGRTNEKLFF; CDR3 length: 18; J gene: TRBJ1-4; V gene: TRBV19; clone size: NA; D gene: NA
CDR3 DNA: TGCAGCGTTGAAGGACAGCCTGATCAAATGAACACTGAAGCTTTCTTT; CDR3 protein: CSVEGQPDQMNTEAFF; CDR3 length: 16; J gene: TRBJ1-1; V gene: TRBV29-1; clone size: NA; D gene: NA